The rows below give T cell receptor beta chains drawn from one sample of a study of T cell responses to AZD1222 COVID-19 vaccine. Measured with immunoSEQ multiplex PCR; TCRdb has only the in-frame clones, and not every one. This sample has about 67,000 clones; about four fifths occur once, and the top ten carry under 8%. The starting material was peripheral blood, obtained 28 days after the second AZD1222 dose. The receptors shown here come from an adult who received the AZD1222 COVID-19 vaccine. Each CDR3 is given with its conserved first and last residue. Each record gives: clone size, V gene, D gene, J gene, CDR3 protein, CDR3 DNA. A D gene is named only where the DNA matches it firmly. Only part of the rows carry a size: once, few, many, or a class if the clone is expanded.

clone_size: NA
v_call: TRBV11-2
d_call: NA
j_call: TRBJ1-1
cdr3_aa: CASSLVFSEAFF
cdr3_nt: TGTGCCAGCAGCTTAGTTTTTTCTGAAGCTTTCTTT

clone_size: once
v_call: TRBV3-1/TRBV3-2
d_call: NA
j_call: TRBJ1-5
cdr3_aa: CASSRTGGGDDSNQPQHF
cdr3_nt: TGTGCCAGCAGCCGCACCGGTGGGGGGGATGATAGCAATCAGCCCCAGCATTTT

clone_size: NA
v_call: TRBV6-6
d_call: NA
j_call: TRBJ1-1
cdr3_aa: CASRMGGSNTEAFF
cdr3_nt: TGTGCCAGCCGGATGGGGGGGTCGAACACTGAAGCTTTCTTT

clone_size: NA
v_call: TRBV6-6
d_call: NA
j_call: TRBJ2-1
cdr3_aa: CASSYGEASYNEQFF
cdr3_nt: TGTGCCAGCAGTTACGGTGAGGCCTCCTACAATGAGCAGTTCTTC

clone_size: NA
v_call: TRBV13
d_call: TRBD1
j_call: TRBJ1-3
cdr3_aa: CASSLGQPFSGNTIYF
cdr3_nt: TGTGCCAGCAGCTTGGGACAGCCTTTCTCTGGAAACACCATATATTTT

clone_size: NA
v_call: TRBV7-6
d_call: NA
j_call: TRBJ2-2
cdr3_aa: CASSLMRLHTGELFF
cdr3_nt: TGTGCCAGCAGCTTAATGCGTTTACACACCGGGGAGCTGTTTTTT

clone_size: few
v_call: TRBV7-8
d_call: NA
j_call: TRBJ2-7
cdr3_aa: CASSLGGDAYEQYF
cdr3_nt: TGTGCCAGCAGCTTAGGGGGGGATGCCTACGAGCAGTACTTC

clone_size: once
v_call: TRBV13
d_call: NA
j_call: TRBJ2-7
cdr3_aa: CASSLAVSYEQYF
cdr3_nt: TGTGCCAGCAGCTTGGCCGTCTCCTACGAGCAGTACTTC

clone_size: NA
v_call: TRBV6-2/TRBV6-3
d_call: NA
j_call: TRBJ2-2
cdr3_aa: CASSWDTNTGELFF
cdr3_nt: TGTGCCAGCAGTTGGGACACGAACACCGGGGAGCTGTTTTTT

clone_size: NA
v_call: TRBV7-8
d_call: TRBD1
j_call: TRBJ2-7
cdr3_aa: CASSSWDRKSYEQYF
cdr3_nt: TGTGCCAGCAGCTCTTGGGACAGAAAATCCTACGAGCAGTACTTC

clone_size: NA
v_call: TRBV9
d_call: NA
j_call: TRBJ1-6
cdr3_aa: CASSVGAGNSPLHF
cdr3_nt: TGTGCCAGCAGCGTAGGGGCAGGAAATTCACCCCTCCACTTT

clone_size: NA
v_call: TRBV19
d_call: TRBD1
j_call: TRBJ1-4
cdr3_aa: CASSWDSSATNEKLFF
cdr3_nt: TGTGCCAGTAGTTGGGACAGCTCTGCAACTAATGAAAAACTGTTTTTT

clone_size: NA
v_call: TRBV3-1/TRBV3-2
d_call: NA
j_call: TRBJ1-1
cdr3_aa: CASSQDEERGFGYTEAFF
cdr3_nt: TGTGCCAGCAGCCAAGATGAGGAGAGAGGGTTTGGGTACACTGAAGCTTTCTTT

clone_size: NA
v_call: TRBV27
d_call: TRBD1
j_call: TRBJ2-7
cdr3_aa: CASSLSPGTGSYEQYF
cdr3_nt: TGTGCCAGCAGTTTATCGCCCGGGACAGGGTCCTACGAGCAGTACTTC

clone_size: NA
v_call: TRBV7-9
d_call: TRBD2
j_call: TRBJ2-5
cdr3_aa: CASSLASGGTVQETQYF
cdr3_nt: TGTGCCAGCAGCTTAGCGAGCGGGGGCACTGTACAGGAGACCCAGTACTTC

clone_size: NA
v_call: TRBV29-1
d_call: NA
j_call: TRBJ1-2
cdr3_aa: CSVVEGGVRSGYTF
cdr3_nt: TGCAGCGTTGTAGAAGGAGGGGTACGAAGTGGCTACACCTTC

clone_size: NA
v_call: TRBV19
d_call: TRBD1
j_call: TRBJ2-5
cdr3_aa: CASSRGQVRETQYF
cdr3_nt: TGTGCCAGTAGTAGGGGACAGGTCCGGGAGACCCAGTACTTC

clone_size: NA
v_call: TRBV5-4
d_call: NA
j_call: TRBJ1-3
cdr3_aa: CASSWGGRSSGNTIYF
cdr3_nt: TGTGCCAGCAGCTGGGGGGGTCGCAGCTCTGGAAACACCATATATTTT

clone_size: medium-sized
v_call: TRBV4-3
d_call: NA
j_call: TRBJ1-2
cdr3_aa: CASSQGGGGYGYTF
cdr3_nt: TGCGCCAGCAGCCAAGGAGGGGGGGGCTATGGCTACACCTTC

clone_size: NA
v_call: TRBV25-1
d_call: TRBD1
j_call: TRBJ1-1
cdr3_aa: CASSEYKTGRGEAFF
cdr3_nt: TGTGCCAGCAGTGAATATAAGACAGGGCGAGGTGAAGCTTTCTTT

clone_size: NA
v_call: TRBV6-1
d_call: TRBD1
j_call: TRBJ2-1
cdr3_aa: CASSDDGTGSHEQFF
cdr3_nt: TGTGCCAGCAGTGATGATGGGACAGGGAGCCATGAGCAGTTCTTC

clone_size: NA
v_call: TRBV5-1
d_call: NA
j_call: TRBJ2-7
cdr3_aa: CASSLHTRPGVSTVFYEQYF
cdr3_nt: TGCGCCAGCAGCTTGCATACCAGACCCGGTGTTAGCACAGTTTTCTACGAGCAGTACTTC

clone_size: few
v_call: TRBV7-6
d_call: NA
j_call: TRBJ2-7
cdr3_aa: CASSPGTGNYEQYF
cdr3_nt: TGTGCCAGCAGCCCCGGGACGGGGAACTACGAGCAGTACTTC

clone_size: NA
v_call: TRBV7-9
d_call: TRBD1
j_call: TRBJ2-7
cdr3_aa: CASSRRGGLLRTGAYEQYF
cdr3_nt: TGTGCCAGCAGCCGGAGGGGGGGCTTACTACGGACAGGGGCCTACGAGCAGTACTTC

clone_size: NA
v_call: TRBV5-5
d_call: NA
j_call: TRBJ2-7
cdr3_aa: CASRRRDGQSYEQYF
cdr3_nt: TGTGCCAGCAGACGTCGGGATGGGCAATCCTACGAGCAGTACTTC

clone_size: NA
v_call: TRBV10-3
d_call: NA
j_call: TRBJ1-2
cdr3_aa: CAISGSDSQGYTF
cdr3_nt: TGTGCCATCAGTGGCTCGGACAGCCAAGGTTACACCTTC

clone_size: NA
v_call: TRBV29-1
d_call: NA
j_call: TRBJ2-6
cdr3_aa: CSVVTSGANVLTF
cdr3_nt: TGCAGCGTGGTAACCTCTGGGGCCAACGTCCTGACTTTC

clone_size: NA
v_call: TRBV7-2
d_call: TRBD2
j_call: TRBJ2-1
cdr3_aa: CASSQPMGGSSYNEQFF
cdr3_nt: TGTGCCAGCAGCCAGCCCATGGGGGGGAGCTCCTACAATGAGCAGTTCTTC

clone_size: once
v_call: TRBV6-5
d_call: NA
j_call: TRBJ1-4
cdr3_aa: CASRPRGEKLFF
cdr3_nt: TGTGCCAGCAGACCTAGGGGGGAAAAACTGTTTTTT

clone_size: NA
v_call: TRBV10-3
d_call: NA
j_call: TRBJ1-1
cdr3_aa: CAISESKASPGGAFF
cdr3_nt: TGTGCCATCAGTGAGTCGAAGGCATCACCTGGAGGAGCTTTCTTT

clone_size: NA
v_call: TRBV4-1
d_call: NA
j_call: TRBJ1-1
cdr3_aa: CASSQERGAPTEAFF
cdr3_nt: TGCGCCAGCAGCCAAGAGCGGGGGGCACCGACTGAAGCTTTCTTT

clone_size: NA
v_call: TRBV19
d_call: NA
j_call: TRBJ1-5
cdr3_aa: CASSYRDLRYQPQHF
cdr3_nt: TGTGCCAGTAGTTACCGGGACCTCCGGTATCAGCCCCAGCATTTT

clone_size: NA
v_call: TRBV4-1
d_call: TRBD2
j_call: TRBJ2-1
cdr3_aa: CASSQGPLIRGGGYNEQFF
cdr3_nt: TGCGCCAGCAGCCAAGGGCCATTGATTCGCGGGGGGGGATACAATGAGCAGTTCTTC

clone_size: NA
v_call: TRBV5-1
d_call: TRBD2
j_call: TRBJ2-7
cdr3_aa: CASSLVTGTRNEQYF
cdr3_nt: TGCGCCAGCAGCTTGGTCACCGGGACTAGAAACGAGCAGTACTTC

clone_size: NA
v_call: TRBV19
d_call: TRBD2
j_call: TRBJ2-1
cdr3_aa: CASTRTRNGYNEQFF
cdr3_nt: TGTGCCAGTACCAGGACTAGGAACGGCTACAATGAGCAGTTCTTC

clone_size: few
v_call: TRBV10-3
d_call: TRBD1
j_call: TRBJ1-2
cdr3_aa: CATRDREDYGYTF
cdr3_nt: TGTGCCACCCGGGACAGGGAGGACTATGGCTACACCTTC

clone_size: NA
v_call: TRBV30
d_call: NA
j_call: TRBJ2-7
cdr3_aa: CAWSVLVGPREGYEQYF
cdr3_nt: TGTGCCTGGAGTGTACTGGTGGGCCCCCGAGAGGGCTACGAGCAGTACTTC

clone_size: NA
v_call: TRBV5-6
d_call: TRBD1
j_call: TRBJ2-1
cdr3_aa: CASSLAQGQGMTYNEQFF
cdr3_nt: TGTGCCAGCAGCTTGGCTCAGGGACAGGGTATGACCTACAATGAGCAGTTCTTC

clone_size: NA
v_call: TRBV28
d_call: TRBD2
j_call: TRBJ2-7
cdr3_aa: CASSFLGLDEQYF
cdr3_nt: TGTGCCAGCAGTTTTCTGGGACTAGACGAGCAGTACTTC

clone_size: NA
v_call: TRBV3-1/TRBV3-2
d_call: NA
j_call: TRBJ1-1
cdr3_aa: CASSVNWNTEAFF
cdr3_nt: TGTGCCAGCAGCGTAAACTGGAACACTGAAGCTTTCTTT

clone_size: NA
v_call: TRBV2
d_call: TRBD1
j_call: TRBJ2-3
cdr3_aa: CASRTGGSRDTQYF
cdr3_nt: TGTGCCAGCAGAACAGGGGGCTCGAGGGATACGCAGTATTTT

clone_size: few
v_call: TRBV5-4
d_call: TRBD1
j_call: TRBJ1-2
cdr3_aa: CASSFTGVAYGYTF
cdr3_nt: TGTGCCAGCAGCTTTACAGGGGTGGCCTATGGCTACACCTTC

clone_size: NA
v_call: TRBV20-1
d_call: TRBD2
j_call: TRBJ2-5
cdr3_aa: CSASASGGRETQYF
cdr3_nt: TGCAGTGCTAGTGCTAGCGGGGGGCGGGAGACCCAGTACTTC

clone_size: NA
v_call: TRBV4-2
d_call: TRBD1
j_call: TRBJ2-3
cdr3_aa: CASSQAGQTGVTDTQYF
cdr3_nt: TGTGCCAGCAGCCAAGCCGGACAGACAGGGGTCACAGATACGCAGTATTTT

clone_size: NA
v_call: TRBV4-2
d_call: NA
j_call: TRBJ1-4
cdr3_aa: CASSQPVWNEKLFF
cdr3_nt: TGTGCCAGCAGCCAACCAGTATGGAATGAAAAACTGTTTTTT

clone_size: once
v_call: TRBV6-2/TRBV6-3
d_call: TRBD1
j_call: TRBJ1-2
cdr3_aa: CASSSGQGFGYTF
cdr3_nt: TGTGCCAGCAGCTCGGGACAGGGGTTTGGCTACACCTTC

clone_size: NA
v_call: TRBV29-1
d_call: TRBD1
j_call: TRBJ1-1
cdr3_aa: CSAGQVKFTEAFF
cdr3_nt: TGCAGCGCTGGACAGGTTAAGTTCACTGAAGCTTTCTTT

clone_size: NA
v_call: TRBV19
d_call: TRBD2
j_call: TRBJ2-1
cdr3_aa: CATSSGGFLNEQFF
cdr3_nt: TGTGCCACCTCTAGCGGGGGGTTCCTCAATGAGCAGTTCTTC

clone_size: once
v_call: TRBV9
d_call: TRBD1
j_call: TRBJ1-4
cdr3_aa: CASSEGSGTGEKLFF
cdr3_nt: TGTGCCAGCAGCGAGGGATCCGGGACAGGGGAAAAACTGTTTTTT

clone_size: NA
v_call: TRBV10-3
d_call: TRBD1
j_call: TRBJ1-1
cdr3_aa: CAIRDRQGETEAFF
cdr3_nt: TGTGCCATCAGGGACAGACAGGGGGAAACTGAAGCTTTCTTT

clone_size: NA
v_call: TRBV4-2
d_call: NA
j_call: TRBJ1-5
cdr3_aa: CASSQVSGINQPQHF
cdr3_nt: TGTGCCAGCAGCCAAGTTTCAGGGATCAATCAGCCCCAGCATTTT

clone_size: NA
v_call: TRBV19
d_call: NA
j_call: TRBJ1-3
cdr3_aa: CASSIWEPSGNTIYF
cdr3_nt: TGTGCCAGTAGTATATGGGAACCCTCTGGAAACACCATATATTTT

clone_size: NA
v_call: TRBV4-1
d_call: TRBD2
j_call: TRBJ2-7
cdr3_aa: CASSQGLARSSYEQYF
cdr3_nt: TGCGCCAGCAGCCAAGGACTAGCGCGGAGCTCCTACGAGCAGTACTTC

clone_size: NA
v_call: TRBV25-1
d_call: NA
j_call: TRBJ1-5
cdr3_aa: CASSDRGSNQPQHF
cdr3_nt: TGTGCCAGCAGTGACAGGGGTAGCAATCAGCCCCAGCATTTT

clone_size: NA
v_call: TRBV9
d_call: NA
j_call: TRBJ2-3
cdr3_aa: CASSIDRATDTQYF
cdr3_nt: TGTGCCAGCAGCATCGACAGAGCCACAGATACGCAGTATTTT

clone_size: NA
v_call: TRBV7-2
d_call: NA
j_call: TRBJ2-1
cdr3_aa: CASSSTPRSLGNEQFF
cdr3_nt: TGTGCCAGCAGCTCAACCCCTCGCTCTCTCGGCAATGAGCAGTTCTTC

clone_size: NA
v_call: TRBV5-1
d_call: NA
j_call: TRBJ2-1
cdr3_aa: CASSLVNRSGGPRSKEQFF
cdr3_nt: TGCGCCAGCAGCTTGGTAAATAGATCCGGGGGACCTAGGTCAAAGGAGCAGTTCTTC

clone_size: NA
v_call: TRBV29-1
d_call: NA
j_call: TRBJ1-1
cdr3_aa: CSVDGTGWRGTEAFF
cdr3_nt: TGCAGCGTTGATGGAACAGGGTGGAGAGGAACTGAAGCTTTCTTT